The source of this TCR beta chain is a study of regulatory T cells in long-lasting Graves disease. Study information: Antithyroid drug exposure in newly diagnosed Graves' patients had lasted under 3 months.

The germline CDR1 and CDR2 sequences are SGHAT and FQDESV (reference sequence). The CDR3 sequence is 15 residues long. Trimming pared 2 bases from V and 0 bases from J, leaving 8 bases between. Time point of the sample: newly diagnosed GD, antithyroid drugs for less than 3 months. Following extraction of RNA from PBMCs, that RNA was used to make the TCR library. This clonotype was observed at least ten times. Its antigen remains unknown. Broader study findings: Persistent disease was characterized by preferential usage of TRBV28, TRBJ1-2 and TRBJ2-5.

Arm-PCR of CDR3 regions with iRepertoire HTBI primers generated TCR beta libraries. TCRdb independently ran MiXCR on the multiplex PCR reads; one entry per CDR3 protein. The data hold 450,000 to 500,000 distinct CDR3 sequences, with 15% to 20% observed a single time. This same sample was also taken into another study, of T cells in Graves' hyperthyroidism and ophthalmopathy. That study reports: Initially, a first-round RT-PCR of the TCR CDR3 employed the HTBI primer set.

The source material was peripheral blood mononuclear cells (PBMCs), sampled at new diagnosis, from a patient treated with antithyroid drugs. This chain joins TRBV11-1 and TRBJ2-4; D is uncertain. The sequence was obtained from a man aged 35 to 55 with Graves disease. The CDR3 nucleotides read TGTGCCAGCAGCTTATCGGATATAGCCAAAAACATTCAGTACTTC. This encodes CASSLSDIAKNIQYF.